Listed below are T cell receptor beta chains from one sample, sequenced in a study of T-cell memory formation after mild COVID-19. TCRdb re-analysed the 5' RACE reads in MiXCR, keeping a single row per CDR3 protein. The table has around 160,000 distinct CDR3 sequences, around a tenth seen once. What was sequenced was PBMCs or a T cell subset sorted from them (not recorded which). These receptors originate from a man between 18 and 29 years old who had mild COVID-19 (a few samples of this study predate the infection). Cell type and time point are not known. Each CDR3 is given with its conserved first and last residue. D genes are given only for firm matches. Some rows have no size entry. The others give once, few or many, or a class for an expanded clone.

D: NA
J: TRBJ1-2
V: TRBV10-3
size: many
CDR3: CAITPTVGYGYTF
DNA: TGTGCCATCACGCCGACGGTAGGATATGGCTACACCTTC

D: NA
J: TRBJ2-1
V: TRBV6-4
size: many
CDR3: CASSGYGPGEQFF
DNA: TGTGCCAGCAGTGGATACGGTCCTGGGGAGCAGTTCTTC

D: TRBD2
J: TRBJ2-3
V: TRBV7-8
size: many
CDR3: CASSLVRGGAYTQYF
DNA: TGTGCCAGCAGCTTAGTTCGGGGGGGGGCTTATACGCAGTATTTT

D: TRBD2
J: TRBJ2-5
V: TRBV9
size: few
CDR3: CASSEGASGGLRGETQYF
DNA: TGTGCCAGCAGCGAGGGGGCTAGCGGGGGCCTCCGGGGAGAGACCCAGTACTTC

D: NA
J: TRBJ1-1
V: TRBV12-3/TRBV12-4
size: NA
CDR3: CASSVYLGDTEAFF
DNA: TGTGCCAGCAGTGTATATTTGGGGGACACTGAAGCTTTCTTT

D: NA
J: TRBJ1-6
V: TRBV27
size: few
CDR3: CASTPRSGDSPLHF
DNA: TGTGCCAGCACCCCGCGGTCAGGTGACTCACCCCTCCACTTT

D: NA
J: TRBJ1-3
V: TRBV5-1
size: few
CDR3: CASSLVDAGNTIYF
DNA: TGCGCCAGCAGCTTGGTGGACGCTGGAAACACCATATATTTT

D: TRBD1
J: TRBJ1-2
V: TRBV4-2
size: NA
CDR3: CASSQDRTGGNGYTF
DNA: TGTGCCAGCAGCCAAGACCGGACAGGGGGCAATGGCTACACCTTC

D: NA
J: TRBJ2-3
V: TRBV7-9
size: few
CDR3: CASSLESTDTQYF
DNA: TGTGCCAGCAGCTTAGAGAGCACAGATACGCAGTATTTT

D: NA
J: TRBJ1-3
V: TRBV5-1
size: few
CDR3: CASSLTGSLTGNTIYF
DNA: TGCGCCAGCAGCTTGACGGGCAGTTTAACTGGAAACACCATATATTTT

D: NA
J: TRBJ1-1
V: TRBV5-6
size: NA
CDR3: CASSQGGEGTEAFF
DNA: TGTGCCAGCAGCCAAGGGGGAGAAGGTACTGAAGCTTTCTTT